The 12 T cell receptor beta chains presented below share a single source sample, sequenced in a study of shared clonotypes between healthy human individuals. Positive CCR7 selection of CD45RO-negative cells yielded the naive CD8 cells, and terminally differentiated effector memory CD45RA+ cells were excluded. The assay was immunoSEQ multiplex PCR, and TCRdb's table has in-frame clones only and misses some. The data show fewer than 700,000 clones, 85% to 95% seen once. Sequencing input: naive CD8+ T cells sorted from blood. The receptors were gathered from a woman aged 25 to 39 in good health.

There are a few counts of this clone. V usage is TRBV27 and J usage is TRBJ1-5; possible D gene TRBD1, 6 bases. The CDR3 is 13 residues long. Germline V gene sequence: CDR1 MNHEY, CDR2 SMNVEV (reference sequence). With 5 bases removed from V and 4 bases from J, the gap between germline ends came to 9 bases. The CDR3, as DNA: TGTGCCAGCAGTACAGGGTATAATCAGCCCCAGCATTTT. This gives the protein CASSTGYNQPQHF.

The chain is built from TRBV28 and TRBJ1-5; D uncertain. Germline loops: CDR1 MDHEN, CDR2 SYDVKM. The CDR3 is 15 amino acids. V lost 2 bases and J lost 5, with 13 bases in between. The CDR3 protein is CASSLVRVGYQPQHF. In DNA form, the CDR3 reads TGTGCCAGCAGTTTAGTAAGGGTTGGGTATCAGCCCCAGCATTTT.

The V gene is TRBV5-1, the J gene TRBJ2-3; 7 bases agree with TRBD2. The CDR3 loop spans 16 amino acids. Germline trimming cut 0 bases from V and 2 bases from J; bases unmatched to any gene: 6. CDR1 SGHRS and CDR2 YFSETQ come from the germline V gene. The CDR3 DNA reads TGCGCCAGCAGCTTGGATTTGGGAGGGCCCACAGATACGCAGTATTTT. Residues: CASSLDLGGPTDTQYF.

This chain connects TRBV7-2 to TRBJ2-1; TRBD2 matches at 14 bases. J gave up 7 bases and V 3 bases, and 2 bases lay outside the gene matches. Germline values: CDR1 SGHTA, CDR2 FQGNSA. The CDR3 loop spans 15 amino acids. This CDR3 reads CASSFGTSGRNEQFF. The CDR3 nucleotides are TGTGCCAGCAGCTTCGGGACTAGCGGGAGAAATGAGCAGTTCTTC.

The chain is built from TRBV4-1 and TRBJ2-7, with 10 bases that match TRBD1. Germline V CDR1 and CDR2: MGHRA, YSYEKL. V gave up 3 bases and J gave up 2 bases; unmatched junction bases: 4. The CDR3 has 15 residues. CDR3 bases: TGCGCCAGCAGCCAGGGACAGGGGTCCCCCTACGAGCAGTACTTC. This sequence encodes CASSQGQGSPYEQYF.

Note on this clone: The same CDR3 is also encoded by other DNA sequences in this sample. CDR3 coding DNA: TGTGCCAGCAGTTACTCGGACAGGGGCTACGAGCAGTACTTC. It specifies CASSYSDRGYEQYF. The chain is built from TRBV6-5 and TRBJ2-7, with TRBD1 matching 9 bases. This CDR3 has 14 residues. The germline V gene has CDR1 MNHEY and CDR2 SVGAGI. The V and J ends lost 0 bases and 3 bases, in that order; junction bases with no gene match: 0.

This chain uses TRBV28 with TRBJ1-2, with 9 bases fitting TRBD1. V was pared by 5 bases and J by 7 bases, with 5 bases of the junction left unmatched. The CDR3 runs to 13 residues. Germline assignment: CDR1 MDHEN and CDR2 SYDVKM. The CDR3 DNA follows: TGTGCCAGCAGTGGGGACAGGGTAGGTGGCTACACCTTC. It encodes CASSGDRVGGYTF.

The genes are TRBV9 and TRBJ2-7; D not resolved. The germline V gene has CDR1 SGDLS and CDR2 YYNGEE. This CDR3 has 14 residues. V was pared by 0 bases and J by 0 bases, with 7 bases between. The CDR3 protein is CASSVAGPSYEQYF. The CDR3 DNA reads as TGTGCCAGCAGCGTAGCTGGGCCCTCCTACGAGCAGTACTTC.

This rearrangement joins TRBV13 to TRBJ2-3; 10 nucleotides line up with TRBD1. J was trimmed by 3 bases and V by 2 bases; bases with no gene match: 5. This CDR3 has 16 residues. The germline gives CDR1 PRHDT, CDR2 FYEKMQ (reference sequence). The CDR3 is CASSLLGTGATDTQYF. CDR3 in DNA: TGTGCCAGCAGCTTATTGGGGACAGGGGCTACAGATACGCAGTATTTT.

The V and J genes are TRBV5-5 and TRBJ2-7; 7 nucleotides agree with TRBD1. From germline, CDR1 is SGHKS and CDR2 YYEKEE (reference sequence). Germline trimming cut 2 bases from V and 5 bases from J; bases unmatched to any gene: 7. This CDR3 comprises 14 residues. This CDR3 reads CASSFDREIDEQYF. CDR3 sequence (DNA): TGTGCCAGCAGCTTTGACAGGGAGATCGACGAGCAGTACTTC.

CDR3 DNA sequence: TGTGCCAGCAAAAGATCCCCGAATCAGCCCCAGCATTTT. Protein: CASKRSPNQPQHF. V usage is TRBV28 and J usage is TRBJ1-5; no definite D call. Trimming shortened V by 7 bases and J by 4 bases, and 11 bases separated the two germline ends. This CDR3 contains 13 residues. Per germline, CDR1 MDHEN and CDR2 SYDVKM.

The rearrangement joins TRBV4-1 to TRBJ1-1, with D perhaps TRBD1 (5 bases). Germline CDR1 reads MGHRA; CDR2 reads YSYEKL. V dropped 0 bases and J dropped 0 bases, with 11 bases sitting between them. The CDR3 contains 16 residues. The CDR3 loop is CASSQDWETVNTEAFF. For the CDR3, the DNA is TGCGCCAGCAGCCAAGATTGGGAGACAGTGAACACTGAAGCTTTCTTT.